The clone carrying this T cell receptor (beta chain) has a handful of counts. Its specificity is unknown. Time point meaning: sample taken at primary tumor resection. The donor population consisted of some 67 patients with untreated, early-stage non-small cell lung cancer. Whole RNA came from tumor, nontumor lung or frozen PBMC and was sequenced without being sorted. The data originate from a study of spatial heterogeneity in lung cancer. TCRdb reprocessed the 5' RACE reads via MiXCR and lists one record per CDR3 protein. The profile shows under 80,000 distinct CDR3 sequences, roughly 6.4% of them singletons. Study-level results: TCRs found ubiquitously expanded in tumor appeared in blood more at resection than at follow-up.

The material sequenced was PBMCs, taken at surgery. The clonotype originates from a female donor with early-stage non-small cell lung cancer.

The CDR3 loop is CASSLRGSSYNEQFF. CDR3 DNA: TGTGCCAGCAGCTTAAGGGGGAGCTCCTACAATGAGCAGTTCTTC. The V and J genes are TRBV11-2 and TRBJ2-1; weak D call: TRBD1 (6 bases). From germline, CDR1 is SGHAT and CDR2 FQNNGV. Between the trimmed V and J ends, which lost 2 bases and 0 bases, there was a span of 8 bases. The CDR3 sequence is 15 residues long.